The 10 T cell receptor beta chains given below trace back to one sample, sequenced in a study of T cell repertoires in cytomegalovirus infection. Each CDR3 protein is one row after TCRdb ran MiXCR on the reads. The sample includes roughly 800,000 distinct CDR3 sequences, just under 30% of them seen just once. No antigen is known for these receptors. The input for sequencing was cultured CD8+ T cells from PBMCs, taken from culture after CMV antigen stimulation. The receptors derive from a human donor in good health (CMV status not recorded). Some clones in this sample may be carry-over from other donors' samples.

This clonotype was seen more than once but under ten times. This rearrangement joins TRBV11-2 to TRBJ2-7; D possibly matches TRBD1 or TRBD2 (6 bases each). V lost 4 bases and J lost 6, with 10 bases in between. Per the germline V gene, CDR1 is SGHAT and CDR2 is FQNNGV. This CDR3 is 12 amino acids long. The CDR3 sequence: CASSSRGLEQYV. In DNA, the CDR3 is TGTGCCAGCAGCTCTCGGGGGCTCGAGCAGTACGTC.

The chain couples TRBV7-2 to TRBJ2-1; D could derive from TRBD1 or TRBD2 (6 bases each). The CDR3 loop spans 14 amino acids. Germline V gives CDR1 SGHTA, CDR2 FQGNSA. The V gene lost 0 bases and the J gene lost 6 bases, with 9 bases spanning the gap. CDR3 sequence reads: CASSLAGGSNEQFF. CDR3 sequence (DNA): TGTGCCAGCAGCTTAGCGGGGGGCTCCAATGAGCAGTTCTTC. The complete variable domain, with remaining parts taken from reference TRBV7-2 and TRBJ2-1, reads GAGVSQSPSNKVTEKGKDVELRCDPISGHTALYWYRQSLGQGLEFLIYFQGNSAPDKSGLPSDRFSAERTGGSVSTLTIQRTQQEDSAVYLCASSLAGGSNEQFFGPGTRLTVL.

As regards this clonotype: This may come from a read error, since a much larger clone is one base off. The rearrangement links TRBV7-6 to TRBJ2-1, with TRBD2 matching 7 bases. The CDR3 extends over 14 amino acids. Trimming removed 5 bases from V and 7 bases from J; junction bases left unmatched: 8. Germline CDR1 and CDR2: SGHVS and FNYEAQ. The CDR3 DNA reads TGTGCCAGCAGCGCCCGACTAGCCAGGAATGAGCAGTTCTTC. Its protein is CASSARLARNEQFF.

This clonotype appeared a few times. The CDR3 sequence: CASSEWKGDETQYF. In DNA, the CDR3 is TGTGCCAGCAGTGAATGGAAAGGAGATGAGACCCAGTACTTC. The V and J genes are TRBV25-1 and TRBJ2-5; D not certain. This CDR3 contains 14 residues. Germline CDR1 MGHDK, CDR2 SYGVNS. Trimming removed 1 base from V and 5 bases from J, with 11 bases in between.

This clonotype was found a few times. The chain carries TRBV7-6 and TRBJ2-7; D remains ambiguous. The CDR3 consists of 15 residues. The V end lost 2 bases, the J end lost 3 bases, and 14 bases lay between the germline ends. Germline V gene lookup returns CDR1 SGHVS and CDR2 FNYEAQ. The CDR3 coding sequence is TGTGCCAGCAGCTTAAATGTGGAAACGAACTACGAGCAGTACTTC. It codes for CASSLNVETNYEQYF.

The V call is TRBV12-3 or TRBV12-4, the J call TRBJ2-4, with 15 bases lining up with TRBD2. With V trimmed by 10 bases and J by 7 bases, 8 bases remained unmatched. CDR3 length: 15 residues. The CDR3 coding sequence is TGTGCCACCGGGACTAGCGGGGGGCCCTTCAACATTCAGTACTTC. Its translation is CATGTSGGPFNIQYF.

The rearrangement links TRBV27 to TRBJ2-7; 9 positions agree with TRBD1. The CDR3 is 14 residues long. V gave up 5 bases and J gave up 6 bases; unmatched junction bases: 8. The germline V gene encodes CDR1 MNHEY and CDR2 SMNVEV (reference sequence). As DNA, the CDR3 is TGTGCCAGCAGTGCCGGGACAGGGCGAGGCGAGCAGTACTTC. Translation: CASSAGTGRGEQYF.

The CDR3 coding sequence is TGTGCCAGCAGCTTTCTAGCGCCTAGCACAGATACGCAGTATTTT. It codes for CASSFLAPSTDTQYF. The chain has TRBV7-6 and TRBJ2-3; tentatively, D is TRBD2 (6 bases). The V end lost 3 bases, the J end lost 0 bases, and 10 bases lay between the germline ends. The germline V gene has CDR1 SGHVS and CDR2 FNYEAQ. The CDR3 totals 15 residues.

This clonotype was counted between two and nine times. The chain uses TRBV19 and TRBJ1-4; 7 bases match TRBD1. This CDR3 contains 14 residues. Germline loops: CDR1 LNHDA, CDR2 SQIVND (reference sequence). V lost 6 bases and J lost 5; bases outside the gene matches: 6. The CDR3 sequence is CASSSGQTNEKLFF. CDR3 DNA: TGTGCCAGTAGCTCGGGACAGACAAATGAAAAACTGTTTTTT.

This clonotype was picked up a small number of times. This chain uses TRBV12-3 or TRBV12-4 with TRBJ1-2; the D is unclear. The CDR3 has 14 amino acids. V was pared by 4 bases and J by 4 bases, with 13 bases between. The chain's CDR3 is CASSYPNFGYGYTF. CDR3 sequence (DNA): TGTGCCAGCAGTTACCCCAATTTTGGCTATGGCTACACCTTC.